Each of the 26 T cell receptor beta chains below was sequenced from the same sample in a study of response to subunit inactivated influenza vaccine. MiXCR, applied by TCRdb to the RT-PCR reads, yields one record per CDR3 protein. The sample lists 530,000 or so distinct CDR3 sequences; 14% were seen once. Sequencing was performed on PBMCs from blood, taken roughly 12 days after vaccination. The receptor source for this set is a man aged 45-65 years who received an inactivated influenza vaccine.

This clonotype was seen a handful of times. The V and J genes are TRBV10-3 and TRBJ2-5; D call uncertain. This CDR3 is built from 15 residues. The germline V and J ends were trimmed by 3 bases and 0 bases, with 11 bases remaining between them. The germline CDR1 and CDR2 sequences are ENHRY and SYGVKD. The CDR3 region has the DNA TGTGCCATCAGTGACGGCAGGTCCAACCAAGAGACCCAGTACTTC. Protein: CAISDGRSNQETQYF.

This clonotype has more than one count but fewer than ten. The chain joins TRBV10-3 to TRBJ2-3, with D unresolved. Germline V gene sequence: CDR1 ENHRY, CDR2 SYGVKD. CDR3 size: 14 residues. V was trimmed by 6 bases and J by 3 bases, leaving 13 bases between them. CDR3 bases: TGTGCCATCAGCCCGACCGGTCCTACAGATACGCAGTATTTT. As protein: CAISPTGPTDTQYF.

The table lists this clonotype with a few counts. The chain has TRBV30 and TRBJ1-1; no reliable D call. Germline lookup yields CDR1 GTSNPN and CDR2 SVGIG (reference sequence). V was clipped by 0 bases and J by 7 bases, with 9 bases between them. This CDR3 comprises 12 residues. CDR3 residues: CAWSVLGVEAFF. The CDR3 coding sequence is TGTGCCTGGAGTGTACTCGGGGTTGAAGCTTTCTTT.

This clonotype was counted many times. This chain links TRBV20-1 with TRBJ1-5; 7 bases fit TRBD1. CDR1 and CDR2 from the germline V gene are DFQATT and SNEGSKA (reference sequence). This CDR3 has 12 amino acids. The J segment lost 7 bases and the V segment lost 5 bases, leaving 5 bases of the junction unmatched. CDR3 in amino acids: CSASTGRQPQHF. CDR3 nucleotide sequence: TGCAGTGCTTCGACAGGGAGGCAGCCCCAGCATTTT.

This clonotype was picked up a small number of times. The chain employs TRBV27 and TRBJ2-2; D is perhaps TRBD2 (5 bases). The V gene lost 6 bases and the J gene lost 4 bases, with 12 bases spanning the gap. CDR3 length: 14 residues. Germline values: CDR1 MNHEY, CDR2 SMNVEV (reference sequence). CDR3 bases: TGTGCCAGCAGCAAAACTAGTATCACCGGGGAGCTGTTTTTT. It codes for CASSKTSITGELFF.

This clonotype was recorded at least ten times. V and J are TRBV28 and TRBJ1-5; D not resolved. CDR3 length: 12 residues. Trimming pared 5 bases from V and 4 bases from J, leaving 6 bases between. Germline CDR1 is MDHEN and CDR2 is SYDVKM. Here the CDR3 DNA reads TGTGCCAGCAGTCAGGTTAATCAGCCCCAGCATTTT. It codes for CASSQVNQPQHF.

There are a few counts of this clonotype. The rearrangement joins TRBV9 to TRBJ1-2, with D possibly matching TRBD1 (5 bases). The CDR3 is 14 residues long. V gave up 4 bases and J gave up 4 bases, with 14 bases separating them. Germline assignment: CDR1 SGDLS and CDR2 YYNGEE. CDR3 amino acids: CASSPSTAVYGYTF. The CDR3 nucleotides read TGTGCCAGCAGCCCCTCGACAGCAGTCTATGGCTACACCTTC.

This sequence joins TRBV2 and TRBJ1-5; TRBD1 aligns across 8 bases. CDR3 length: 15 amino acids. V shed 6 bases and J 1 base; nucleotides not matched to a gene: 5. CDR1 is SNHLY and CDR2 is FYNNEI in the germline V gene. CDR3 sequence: CASSDRGGSNQPQHF. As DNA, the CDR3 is TGTGCCAGCAGCGACAGGGGAGGCAGCAATCAGCCCCAGCATTTT.

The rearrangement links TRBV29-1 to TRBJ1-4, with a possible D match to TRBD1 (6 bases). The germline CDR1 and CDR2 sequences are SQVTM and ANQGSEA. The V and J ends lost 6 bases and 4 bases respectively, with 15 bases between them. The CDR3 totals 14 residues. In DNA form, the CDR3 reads TGCAGCGTAAGACAGGCTGAAGTTAATGAAAAACTGTTTTTT. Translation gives CSVRQAEVNEKLFF.

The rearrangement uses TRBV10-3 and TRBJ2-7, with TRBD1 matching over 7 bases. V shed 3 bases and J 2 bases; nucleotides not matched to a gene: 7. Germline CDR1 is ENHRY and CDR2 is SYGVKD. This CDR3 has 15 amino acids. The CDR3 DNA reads TGTGCCATCAGTGAACGTGGACAGGCCCCCTACGAGCAGTACTTC. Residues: CAISERGQAPYEQYF.

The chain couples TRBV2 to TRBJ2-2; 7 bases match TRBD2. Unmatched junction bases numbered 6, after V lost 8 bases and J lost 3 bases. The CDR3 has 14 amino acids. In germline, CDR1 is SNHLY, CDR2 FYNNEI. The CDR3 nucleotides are TGTGCCAGCGCGGCTAGCGGACACACCGGGGAGCTGTTTTTT. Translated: CASAASGHTGELFF.

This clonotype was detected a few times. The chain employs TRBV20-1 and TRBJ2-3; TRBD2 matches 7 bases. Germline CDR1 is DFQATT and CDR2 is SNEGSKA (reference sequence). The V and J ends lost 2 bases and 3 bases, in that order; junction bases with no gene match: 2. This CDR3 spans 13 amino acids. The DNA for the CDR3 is TGCAGTGCTAGACAGGGAGGGACAGATACGCAGTATTTT. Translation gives CSARQGGTDTQYF.

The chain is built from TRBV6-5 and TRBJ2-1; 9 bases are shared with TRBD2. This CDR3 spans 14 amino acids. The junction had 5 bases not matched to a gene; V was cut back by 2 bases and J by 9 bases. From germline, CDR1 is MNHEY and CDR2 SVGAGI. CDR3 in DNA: TGTGCCAGCAGTTACGGAACTAGCGGGCTTGAGCAGTTCTTC. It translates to CASSYGTSGLEQFF.

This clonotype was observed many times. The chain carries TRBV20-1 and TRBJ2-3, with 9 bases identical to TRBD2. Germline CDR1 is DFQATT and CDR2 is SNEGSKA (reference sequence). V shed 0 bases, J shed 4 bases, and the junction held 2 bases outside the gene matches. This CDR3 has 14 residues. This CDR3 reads CSARDAGGADTQYF. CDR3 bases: TGCAGTGCTAGAGATGCGGGAGGGGCAGATACGCAGTATTTT.

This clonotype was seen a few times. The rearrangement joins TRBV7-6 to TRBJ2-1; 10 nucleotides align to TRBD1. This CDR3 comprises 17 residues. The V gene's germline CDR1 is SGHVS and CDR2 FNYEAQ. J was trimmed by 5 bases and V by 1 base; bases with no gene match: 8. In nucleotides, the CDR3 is TGTGCCAGCAGCTTAGTAACCGGGACAGGGGTTCACAATGAGCAGTTCTTC. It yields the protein CASSLVTGTGVHNEQFF.

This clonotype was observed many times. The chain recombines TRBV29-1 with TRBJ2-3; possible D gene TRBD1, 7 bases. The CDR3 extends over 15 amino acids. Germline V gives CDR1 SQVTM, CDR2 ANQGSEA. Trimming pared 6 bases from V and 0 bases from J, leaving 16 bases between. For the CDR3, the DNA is TGCAGCGTCGGGAGACAGGGCTTCAGCACAGATACGCAGTATTTT. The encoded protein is CSVGRQGFSTDTQYF.

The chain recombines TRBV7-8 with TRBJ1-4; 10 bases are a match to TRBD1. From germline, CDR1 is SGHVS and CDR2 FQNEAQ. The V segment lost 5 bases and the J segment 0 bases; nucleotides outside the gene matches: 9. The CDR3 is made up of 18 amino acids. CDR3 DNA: TGTGCCAGCAGCCCCAGGGACAGGGGCCCCACAACTAATGAAAAACTGTTTTTT. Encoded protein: CASSPRDRGPTTNEKLFF.

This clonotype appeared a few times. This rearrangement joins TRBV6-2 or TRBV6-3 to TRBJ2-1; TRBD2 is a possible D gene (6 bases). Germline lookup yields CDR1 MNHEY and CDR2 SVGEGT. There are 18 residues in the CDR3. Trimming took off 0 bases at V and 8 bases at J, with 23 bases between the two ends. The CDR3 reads CASSYSYSLASPLDEQFF. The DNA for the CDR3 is TGTGCCAGCAGTTACTCCTATTCTCTAGCGTCACCCCTTGATGAGCAGTTCTTC.

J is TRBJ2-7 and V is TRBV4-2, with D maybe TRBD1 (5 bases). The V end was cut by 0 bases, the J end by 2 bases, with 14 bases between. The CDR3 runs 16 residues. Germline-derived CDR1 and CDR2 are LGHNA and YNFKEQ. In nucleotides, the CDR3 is TGTGCCAGCAGCCAAGATTATACAGGAACCACCTACGAGCAGTACTTC. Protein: CASSQDYTGTTYEQYF.

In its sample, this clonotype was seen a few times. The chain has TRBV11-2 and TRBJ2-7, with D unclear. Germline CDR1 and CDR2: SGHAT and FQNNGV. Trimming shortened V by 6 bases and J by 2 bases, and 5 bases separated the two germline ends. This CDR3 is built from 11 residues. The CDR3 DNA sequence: TGTGCCAGCAGGAAAACCTACGAGCAGTACTTC. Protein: CASRKTYEQYF.

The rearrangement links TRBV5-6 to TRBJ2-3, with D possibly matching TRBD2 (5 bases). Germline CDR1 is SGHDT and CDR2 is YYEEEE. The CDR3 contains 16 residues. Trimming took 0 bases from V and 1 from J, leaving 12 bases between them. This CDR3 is CASSLVVLEGTDTQYF. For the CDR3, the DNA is TGTGCCAGCAGCTTGGTGGTTTTGGAGGGCACAGATACGCAGTATTTT.

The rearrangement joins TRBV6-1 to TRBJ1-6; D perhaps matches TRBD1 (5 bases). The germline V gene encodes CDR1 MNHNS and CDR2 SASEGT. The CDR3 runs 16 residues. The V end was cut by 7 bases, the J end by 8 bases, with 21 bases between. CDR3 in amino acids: CASKKKPDSGHSPLHF. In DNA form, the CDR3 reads TGTGCCAGCAAGAAAAAACCAGACAGTGGACATTCACCCCTCCACTTT.

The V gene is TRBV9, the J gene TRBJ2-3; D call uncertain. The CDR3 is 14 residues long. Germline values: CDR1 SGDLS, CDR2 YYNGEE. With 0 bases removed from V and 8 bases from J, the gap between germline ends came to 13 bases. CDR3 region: CASSVAENAATQYF. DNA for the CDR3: TGTGCCAGCAGCGTAGCGGAGAACGCAGCTACGCAGTATTTT.

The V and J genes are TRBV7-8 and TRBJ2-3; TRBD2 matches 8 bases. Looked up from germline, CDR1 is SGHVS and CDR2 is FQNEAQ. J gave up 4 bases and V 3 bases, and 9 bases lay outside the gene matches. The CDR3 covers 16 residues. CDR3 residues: CASSLGLGLAPDTQYF. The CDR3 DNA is TGTGCCAGCAGCTTGGGACTAGGCTTAGCCCCAGATACGCAGTATTTT.

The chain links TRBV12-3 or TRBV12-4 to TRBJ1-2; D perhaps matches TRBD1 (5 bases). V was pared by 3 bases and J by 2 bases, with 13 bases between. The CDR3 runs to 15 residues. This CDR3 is CASSFHRTTNYGYTF. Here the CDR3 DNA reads TGTGCCAGCAGTTTCCACAGGACGACGAACTATGGCTACACCTTC.

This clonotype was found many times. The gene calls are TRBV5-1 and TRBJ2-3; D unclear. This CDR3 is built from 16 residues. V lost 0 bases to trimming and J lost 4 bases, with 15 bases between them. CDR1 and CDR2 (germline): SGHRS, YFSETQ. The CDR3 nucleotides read TGCGCCAGCAGCTTGGGTGGCACTACCCGATCAGATACGCAGTATTTT. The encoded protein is CASSLGGTTRSDTQYF.